This record concerns one T cell receptor (beta chain) sequence. This clone was seen more than once but under ten times. No cognate antigen has been identified for it. The input lacks base qualities; no much larger clone sits a single base away. The data stem from a study of beta chain features in type 1 diabetes (dated by TCRdb to the late 2010s). Study-level background: Patients and healthy donors did not differ in mean age, gender distribution, total cell number or subset yield. A total of about 100,000,000 sorted cells were examined across all samples, and RNA yield correlated strongly with the number of cells per subset. The study compared TCRB repertoires of sorted circulating CD4+ T cell subsets between recently diagnosed type 1 diabetes patients and matched healthy donors. Whereas all 30 or so donors provided naive and central memory subsets, regulatory and stem cell-like memory subsets were isolated from just 8 patients and roughly 8 healthy donors. Study-wide conclusions, independent of this receptor: Because cDNA was sequenced instead of genomic DNA, activated cells with high expression could be over-represented, although the groups did not differ in activation or CD3 levels. At VDJ recombination sites, patients with type 1 diabetes made fewer insertions and deleted more nucleotides, a pattern implying thymic rearrangement abnormalities. Shorter templates might be favored by PCR, yet because patient and control samples were amplified and corrected together, any such skew would affect both groups equally. Naive, central memory and regulatory TCRB repertoires appeared to be more similar among patients than among healthy donors. Only small numbers of individuals were included in the HLA sub-analyses, which left unresolved whether HLA type had any influence on TCRB rearrangement. A moderate but significant shortening of TCRB CDR3 length was observed in type 1 diabetes patients in all four CD4+ subsets.

All of the isolated RNA was reverse transcribed with the High Capacity cDNA Reverse Transcription Kit, so expressed TCRB transcripts were sequenced. Deep immunoSEQ sequencing was applied to naive, central memory and regulatory T cell samples, giving an average of about 3.57 million total reads per sample. Sorted cells were lysed in RLT buffer and RNA was extracted with DNase-treated RNeasy Micro or Mini kits, depending on cell number. Each cell subset was processed separately to prevent cross-contamination, with patient and healthy donor samples processed together. The immunoSEQ multiplex PCR was used to amplify TCRB sequences from cDNA, generating 87-bp fragments that spanned the CDR3 region. Sequencing of the amplicons was performed on the Illumina HiSeq platform. Per the original workflow: Synthetic template baselines were used to correct PCR bias computationally, reads within Hamming distance 2 were collapsed, and singletons that could not be merged were discarded. Reads were aligned to IMGT to assign V, D and J genes, CDR3 length, and insertions or deletions at six rearrangement sites. Within each subset, clonotype counts were normalized to sorted cell number, and only after that were true diversity and Gini coefficients computed with the tcR R package. The overlap coefficient, calculated on TCRB nucleotide sequences, was used to quantify repertoire sharing. As stored in TCRdb, this immuneACCESS dataset retains in-frame rearrangements with V and J assigned. A fraction of the clones does not appear; measured against another copy, unresolved V genes explain less than half of the discrepancy, and the remainder lacks a known reason. Clonal size and the V and J genes are those of that table, whereas D and trimming came from the DNA. The table for this sample lists 140,000 or so clones; around a tenth of them were counted only once. About 0.61% of the sample rests with the top ten.

From each donor, a single peripheral blood sample of about 100 mL on average was drawn into heparinised tubes. Using a panel that included CD45RO, CCR7, CD25, CD127, CD95 and CD27, naive, central memory, regulatory and stem cell-like memory CD4+ T cells were sorted on a BD FACSAria II. A purity above 98% was achieved for all sorted populations. PBMCs were isolated immediately by Lymphoprep density gradient centrifugation and stained directly without culture. So that batch effects would be minimized, each experiment stained and sorted samples in pairs, pairing one healthy donor with one patient. V is trimmed back by 4 bases and J by 10 bases, and the junction contains 10 bases that no gene match accounts for. The CDR3, cysteine through phenylalanine, is 15 amino acids long. Here the CDR3 DNA is all that survives: 45 bases in frame from base 1. CDR1 and CDR2, looked up from the germline V gene, are SGHVS and FNYEAQ.

The sequence is built from TRBV7-6 and TRBJ2-2; 9 nucleotides in the junction match TRBD2. The source is a man aged 18 to 30 in good health. Sequenced material: central memory CD4+ T cells from blood. The DNA sequence is given as TGTGCCAGCAGCTCACGGGGCGGGGGGGCCGAGGAGCTGTTTTTT. The resulting protein is CASSSRGGGAEELFF.